Included here is one T cell receptor beta chain sequence, with context. Its target is unknown. These data are taken from a study of PD-L1 blockade in urothelial cancer. Study outcomes and limitations: When pretreatment blood TCR clonality was below the median, it predicted better survival. Durable-benefit patients showed greater tumor-associated blood clone expansion at 3 weeks.

Time point specified: pretreatment peripheral blood. The CDR3 spans 14 residues. The V end lost 5 bases, the J end lost 3 bases, and 10 bases lay between the germline ends. Germline loops: CDR1 SGHVS, CDR2 FQNEAQ. Assay: immunoSEQ multiplex PCR; the TCRdb copy retains only in-frame clones and omits some. Of roughly 63,000 clones listed, 65% to 90% are singletons. The chain links TRBV7-8 to TRBJ2-2; D remains unclear. The sequence was collected from a man aged 65-85 years with urothelial cancer. The material was PBMCs, obtained around atezolizumab (anti-PD-L1) treatment. CDR3 region: CASSALRDTGELFF. The CDR3 region has the DNA TGTGCCAGCAGCGCCCTCCGGGACACCGGGGAGCTGTTTTTT.